The following is a TCR beta chain sequence with its context. The sample is drawn from a study of blood T cell repertoires in COVID-19. The CDR3 spans 15 residues. The V segment lost 3 bases and the J segment 5 bases; nucleotides outside the gene matches: 10. Per germline, CDR1 SGDLS and CDR2 YYNGEE. The protocol was immunoSEQ multiplex PCR, while the TCRdb copy is restricted to in-frame clones and leaves out a portion. The sample contains about 100,000 clones, 84% of which appear only once. The TCR comes from a woman aged 55-75 years with acute or convalescent COVID-19. The chain links TRBV9 to TRBJ2-5, with 7 bases identical to TRBD1. The sequenced sample consisted of peripheral blood. Written as DNA, the CDR3 is TGTGCCAGCAGCGGCCCAAGGGGGCCCCGGGAGACCCAGTACTTC. Its translation: CASSGPRGPRETQYF.